This T cell receptor beta chain was observed in a study of blood T cell repertoires in COVID-19. Study context: T cells, B-cell-depleted T cells, or PBMCs supplied cDNA or gDNA.

The CDR3 length is 13 residues. CDR1 is SGHTA, CDR2 FQGTGA, per germline. Trimming pared 5 bases from V and 7 bases from J, leaving 13 bases between. Per the original methods: By means of reference gene primer amplification, nucleated cell counts were estimated. The table came from immunoSEQ multiplex PCR; TCRdb's copy has only in-frame clones and leaves some out. The V and J calls and clone size come from that table; D and trimming were worked out from the DNA. The sample holds 130,000 or so clones, over 80% seen once. The sample consisted of peripheral blood. The receptor's source is a human donor in a cohort sampled during active COVID-19. The gene calls are TRBV7-3 and TRBJ2-3; possibly TRBD2 for D (5 bases). CDR3 region: CASSRGPDNTQYF. The CDR3 DNA reads TGTGCCAGCAGCCGAGGGCCCGATAATACGCAGTATTTT. Full variable domain (outside the CDR3, taken from reference TRBV7-3 and TRBJ2-3): GAGVSQTPSNKVTEKGKYVELRCDPISGHTALYWYRQSLGQGPEFLIYFQGTGAADDSGLPNDRFFAVRPEGSVSTLKIQRTERGDSAVYLCASSRGPDNTQYFGPGTRLTVL.